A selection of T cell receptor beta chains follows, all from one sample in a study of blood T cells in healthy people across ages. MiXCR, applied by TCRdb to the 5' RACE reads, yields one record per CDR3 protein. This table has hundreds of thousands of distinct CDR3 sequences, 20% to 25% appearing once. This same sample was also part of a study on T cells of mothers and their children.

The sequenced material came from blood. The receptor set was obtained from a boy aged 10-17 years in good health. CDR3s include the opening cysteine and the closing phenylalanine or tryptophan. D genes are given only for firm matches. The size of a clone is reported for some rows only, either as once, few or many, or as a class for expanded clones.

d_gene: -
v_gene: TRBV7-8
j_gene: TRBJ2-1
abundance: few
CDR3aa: CASSLSYHVGYNEQFF
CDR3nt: TGTGCCAGCAGCTTAAGCTACCATGTAGGGTACAATGAGCAGTTCTTC

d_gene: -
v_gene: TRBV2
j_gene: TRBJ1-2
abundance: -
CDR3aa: CASSDPSQWLSNYGYTF
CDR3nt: TGTGCCAGCAGTGACCCCTCACAGTGGTTGTCTAACTATGGCTACACCTTC

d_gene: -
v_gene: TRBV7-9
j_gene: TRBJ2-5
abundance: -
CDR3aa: CASSPQRGQETQYF
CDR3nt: TGTGCCAGCAGCCCCCAGAGGGGTCAAGAGACCCAGTACTTC

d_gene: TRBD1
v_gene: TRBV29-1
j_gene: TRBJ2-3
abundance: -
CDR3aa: CSTRPTGFPTDTQYF
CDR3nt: TGCAGCACCCGACCGACAGGGTTCCCTACAGATACGCAGTATTTT

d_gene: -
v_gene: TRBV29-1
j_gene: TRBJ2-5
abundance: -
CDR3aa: CSVDGSGEETQYF
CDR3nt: TGCAGCGTTGATGGCTCAGGAGAAGAGACCCAGTACTTC

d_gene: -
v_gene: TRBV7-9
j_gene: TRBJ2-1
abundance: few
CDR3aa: CASSSWNNEQFF
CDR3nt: TGTGCCAGCAGCTCCTGGAACAATGAGCAGTTCTTC

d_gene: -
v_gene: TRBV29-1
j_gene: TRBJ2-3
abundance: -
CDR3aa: CSVDGGTTDTQYF
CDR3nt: TGCAGCGTTGATGGCGGAACCACAGATACGCAGTATTTT

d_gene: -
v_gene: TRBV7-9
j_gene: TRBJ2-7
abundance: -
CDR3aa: CASSYDRSYYEQYF
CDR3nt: TGTGCCAGCAGCTACGACAGGAGCTACTACGAGCAGTACTTC

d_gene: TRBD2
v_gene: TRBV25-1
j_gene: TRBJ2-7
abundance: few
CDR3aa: CASRPGTSSGEQYF
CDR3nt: TGTGCCAGCAGGCCGGGGACTAGTTCCGGGGAGCAGTACTTC

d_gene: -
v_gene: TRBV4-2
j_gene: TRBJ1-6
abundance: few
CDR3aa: CASSQGGLYNSPLHF
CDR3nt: TGTGCCAGCAGCCAAGGAGGTCTCTATAATTCACCCCTCCACTTT

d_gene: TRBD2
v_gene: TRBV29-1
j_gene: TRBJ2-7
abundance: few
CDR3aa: CSGGTSSYEQYF
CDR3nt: TGCAGCGGGGGGACTAGCTCCTACGAGCAGTACTTC

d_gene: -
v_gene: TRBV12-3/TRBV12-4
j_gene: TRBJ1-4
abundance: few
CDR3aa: CASSFLTEATNEKLFF
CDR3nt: TGTGCCAGCAGTTTTCTGACAGAGGCAACTAATGAAAAACTGTTTTTT

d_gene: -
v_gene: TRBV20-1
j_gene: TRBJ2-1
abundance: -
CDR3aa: CSASGGTYNEQFF
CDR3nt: TGCAGTGCTAGCGGCGGGACATACAATGAGCAGTTCTTC

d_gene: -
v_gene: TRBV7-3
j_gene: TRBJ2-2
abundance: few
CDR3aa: CASSLVGAGATGELFF
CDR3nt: TGTGCCAGCAGCTTAGTTGGGGCAGGGGCCACCGGGGAGCTGTTTTTT

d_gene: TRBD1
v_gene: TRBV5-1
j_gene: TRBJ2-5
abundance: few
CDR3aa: CASSLGRQGQETQYF
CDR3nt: TGCGCCAGCAGCTTGGGGCGACAGGGCCAAGAGACCCAGTACTTC

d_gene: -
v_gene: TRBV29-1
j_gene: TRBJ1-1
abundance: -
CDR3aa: CSVVGQKAEAFF
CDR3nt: TGCAGCGTTGTCGGCCAGAAAGCTGAAGCTTTCTTT

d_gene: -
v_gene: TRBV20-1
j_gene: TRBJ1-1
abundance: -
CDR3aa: CSARDLGTEAFF
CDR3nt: TGCAGTGCTAGAGACTTAGGGACGGAAGCTTTCTTT

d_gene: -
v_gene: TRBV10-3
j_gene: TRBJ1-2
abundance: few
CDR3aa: CAIYQGHYGYTF
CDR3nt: TGTGCCATCTATCAGGGGCACTATGGCTACACCTTC

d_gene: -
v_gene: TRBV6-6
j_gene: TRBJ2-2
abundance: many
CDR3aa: CASSYLNTGELFF
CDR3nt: TGTGCCAGCAGTTACTTGAACACCGGGGAGCTGTTTTTT

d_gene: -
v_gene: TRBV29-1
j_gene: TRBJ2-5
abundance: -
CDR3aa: CSVEGWVGETQYF
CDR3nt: TGCAGCGTTGAAGGTTGGGTTGGTGAGACCCAGTACTTC

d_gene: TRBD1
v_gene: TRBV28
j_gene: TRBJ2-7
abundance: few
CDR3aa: CASSPFPLRTGRVDEQYF
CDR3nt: TGTGCCAGCAGTCCTTTCCCCCTACGGACAGGACGGGTCGACGAGCAGTACTTC

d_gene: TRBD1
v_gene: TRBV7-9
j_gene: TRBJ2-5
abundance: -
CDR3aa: CASRKSTGGWETQYF
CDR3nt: TGTGCCAGCAGGAAATCTACAGGGGGCTGGGAGACCCAGTACTTC

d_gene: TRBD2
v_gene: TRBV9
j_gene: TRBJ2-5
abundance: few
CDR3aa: CASSVVGGGAETQYF
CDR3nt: TGTGCCAGCAGCGTAGTTGGCGGGGGGGCCGAGACCCAGTACTTC

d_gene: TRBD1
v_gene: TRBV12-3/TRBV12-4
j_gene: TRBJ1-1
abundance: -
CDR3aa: CASSDHRGLNTEAFF
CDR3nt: TGTGCCAGCAGTGACCACAGGGGGCTTAACACTGAAGCTTTCTTT

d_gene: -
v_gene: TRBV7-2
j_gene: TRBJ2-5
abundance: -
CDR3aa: CASSLDFGSETQYF
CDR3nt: TGTGCCAGCAGCTTAGATTTTGGTTCTGAGACCCAGTACTTC

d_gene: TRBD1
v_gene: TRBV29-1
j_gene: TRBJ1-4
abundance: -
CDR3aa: CSARQGGFGTNEKLFF
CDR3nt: TGCAGCGCACGACAGGGAGGGTTTGGGACTAATGAAAAACTGTTTTTT

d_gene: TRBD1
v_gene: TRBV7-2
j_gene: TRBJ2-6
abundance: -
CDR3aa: CASSFMGQSLNVLTF
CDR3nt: TGTGCCAGCAGCTTCATGGGACAGAGCCTCAACGTCCTGACTTTC

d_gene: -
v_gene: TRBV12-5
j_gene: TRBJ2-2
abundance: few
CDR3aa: CASGIGQSNTGELFF
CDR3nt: TGTGCTAGTGGAATAGGACAGTCGAACACCGGGGAGCTGTTTTTT

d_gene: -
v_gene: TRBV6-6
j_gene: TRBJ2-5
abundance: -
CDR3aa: CASIDGSIQETQYF
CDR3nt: TGTGCCAGCATAGATGGTTCTATCCAAGAGACCCAGTACTTC